This TCR beta chain was sequenced during a study of blood T cell repertoires in COVID-19. CDR3 length equals 17 residues. CDR1 is MDHEN and CDR2 is SYDVKM in the germline V gene. Trimming cost V 2 bases and J 0 bases, with 14 bases left between them. Repertoires were generated with immunoSEQ multiplex PCR, while TCRdb's copy carries only in-frame clones and drops some. The sample includes roughly 39,000 clones, about 94% of them seen just once. Material for sequencing was peripheral blood. The chain recombines TRBV28 with TRBJ2-1; D not resolved. The receptor comes from a human donor with active COVID-19. The donor label of this sample is uncertain. CDR3 sequence: CASSLVDRYFSYNEQFF. Here the CDR3 DNA reads TGTGCCAGCAGTTTAGTTGATCGTTACTTCTCCTACAATGAGCAGTTCTTC.